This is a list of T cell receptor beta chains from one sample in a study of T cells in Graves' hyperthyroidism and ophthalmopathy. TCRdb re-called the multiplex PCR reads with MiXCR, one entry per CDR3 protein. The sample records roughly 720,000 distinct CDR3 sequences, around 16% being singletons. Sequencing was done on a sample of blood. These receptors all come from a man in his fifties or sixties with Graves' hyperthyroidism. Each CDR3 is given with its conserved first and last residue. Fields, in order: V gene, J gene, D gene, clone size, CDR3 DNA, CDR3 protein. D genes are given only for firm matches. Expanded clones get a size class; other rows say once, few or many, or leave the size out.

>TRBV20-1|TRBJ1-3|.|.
TGCAGTGCTAGCCCCCGGGGTGGAAACACCATATATTTT
CSASPRGGNTIYF
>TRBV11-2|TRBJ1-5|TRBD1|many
TGTGCCAGCAGCGAGACCGGACAGGGGGTTACGCCCCAGCATTTT
CASSETGQGVTPQHF
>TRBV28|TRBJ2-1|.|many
TGTGCCAGCAGTTCCGGGAATGAGCAGTTCTTC
CASSSGNEQFF
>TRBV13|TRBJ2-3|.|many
TGTGCCAGCAGCTCGCACTATGGCCTCACAGATACGCAGTATTTT
CASSSHYGLTDTQYF
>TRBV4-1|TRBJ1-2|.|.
TGCGCCAGCAGCCAAGATGCTTTAGGGTCACCTGGCTATGGCTACACCTTC
CASSQDALGSPGYGYTF
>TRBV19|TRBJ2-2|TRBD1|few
TGTGCCAGTAGCCCCCCGACAGGGCTGGTGGAGCTGTTTTTT
CASSPPTGLVELFF
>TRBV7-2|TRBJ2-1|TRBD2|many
TGTGCCAGCAGCTTTCTAGCGGGGGTATACAATGAGCAGTTCTTC
CASSFLAGVYNEQFF
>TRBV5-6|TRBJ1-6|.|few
TGTGCCAGCAGCTACCTGACAGATCTCTATAATTCACCCCTCCACTTT
CASSYLTDLYNSPLHF
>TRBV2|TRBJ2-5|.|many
TGTGCCAGCAGTGAGGCTAGCCCCCGAGGAGAGACCCAGTACTTC
CASSEASPRGETQYF
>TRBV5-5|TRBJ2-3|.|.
TGTGCCAGCAGCTCTAGCCGCCCAGGGTACGATACGCAGTATTTT
CASSSSRPGYDTQYF
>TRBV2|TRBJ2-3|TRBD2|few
TGTGCCAGCGCGGGACTAGCGGGAGGTTCAGATACGCAGTATTTT
CASAGLAGGSDTQYF
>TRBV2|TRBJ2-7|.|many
TGTGCCACCACAGGGGGGGCAGGGGAAAGGGTCTACGAGCAGTACTTC
CATTGGAGERVYEQYF
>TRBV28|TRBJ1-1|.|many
TGTGCCAGCACCAATCTGGAGAACACTGAAGCTTTCTTT
CASTNLENTEAFF
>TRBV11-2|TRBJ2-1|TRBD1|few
TGTGCCAGCAGCTTGCCCCAGGGGGCGGCATTTCTTCAGTTCTTC
CASSLPQGAAFLQFF
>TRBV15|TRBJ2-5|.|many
TGTGCCACCAGCAGAGGACTAGGAGGGGAGACCCAGTACTTC
CATSRGLGGETQYF
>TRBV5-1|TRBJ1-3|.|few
TGCGCCAGCAGCCTTGGGAGGACAGCCGGAAACACCATATATTTT
CASSLGRTAGNTIYF
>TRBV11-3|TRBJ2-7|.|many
TGTGCCAGCAGTCCAACCGGGACACAGTCCTACGAGCAGTACTTC
CASSPTGTQSYEQYF
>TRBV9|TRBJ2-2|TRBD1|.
TGTGCCAGCAGCGTACGGGGGGACAGGGACAACCGGGCCACCGGGGAGCTGTTTTTT
CASSVRGDRDNRATGELFF
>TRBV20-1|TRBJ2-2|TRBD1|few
TGCAGTGCCCGGACAGGGGGTCCCGGGGAGCTGTTTTTT
CSARTGGPGELFF
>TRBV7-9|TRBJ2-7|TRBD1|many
TGTGCCAGCAGCCGACCACAGGGGTACGAGCAGTACTTC
CASSRPQGYEQYF
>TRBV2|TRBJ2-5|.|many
TGTGCCAGCAGTGTTCCTAGTAACGTCGAGACCCAGTACTTC
CASSVPSNVETQYF
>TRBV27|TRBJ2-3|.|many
TGTGCCAGCAGCCAACGGGCGAGGCCCACAGATACGCAGTATTTT
CASSQRARPTDTQYF
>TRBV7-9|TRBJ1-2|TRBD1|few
TGTGCCAGCAGCACCCCGGGACAGGACTTCTATGGCTACACCTTC
CASSTPGQDFYGYTF
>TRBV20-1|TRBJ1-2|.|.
TGCAGTGCTCCCGACAGCACTTATGGCTACACCTTC
CSAPDSTYGYTF
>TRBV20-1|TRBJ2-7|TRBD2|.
TGCAGTGCCGCGGGACTAGCGGGAGTAAGGGGATACGAGCAGTACTTC
CSAAGLAGVRGYEQYF
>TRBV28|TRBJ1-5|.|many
TGTGCCAGCAGTTTAGTGGTACGGGGTGGGCAGCCCCAGCATTTT
CASSLVVRGGQPQHF
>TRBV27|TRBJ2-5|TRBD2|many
TGTGCCAGCAGTACGTCTAGCGGGAGTTGGGAGACCCAGTACTTC
CASSTSSGSWETQYF
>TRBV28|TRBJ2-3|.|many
TGTGCCAGCAGTTTAGTACAGGCCACAGATACGCAGTATTTT
CASSLVQATDTQYF
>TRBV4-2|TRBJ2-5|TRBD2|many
TGTGCCAGCAGCCAGACTAGCGGGCCGCAAGAGACCCAGTACTTC
CASSQTSGPQETQYF
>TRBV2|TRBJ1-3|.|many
TGTGCCAGCATCAGGGCCCTCTCCTCTGGAAACACCATATATTTT
CASIRALSSGNTIYF
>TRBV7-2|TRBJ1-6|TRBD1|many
TGTGCCAGCACACTGTGGGGACAGATGGGTTCACCCCTCCACTTT
CASTLWGQMGSPLHF
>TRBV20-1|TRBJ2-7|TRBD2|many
TGCAGTACTGATTATGGACTAGCGGGTGACGAGCAGTACTTC
CSTDYGLAGDEQYF
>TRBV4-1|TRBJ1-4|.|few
TGCGCCAGCAGCCAAGATGGTGGGCAGGATGAAAAACTGTTTTTT
CASSQDGGQDEKLFF
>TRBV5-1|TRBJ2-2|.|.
TGCGCCAGCGGCTTAGGAGGGTACACCGGGGAGCTGTTTTTT
CASGLGGYTGELFF
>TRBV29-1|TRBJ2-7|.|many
TGCAGCGTTGGTGTCAGGTCCTCCTACGAGCAGTACTTC
CSVGVRSSYEQYF
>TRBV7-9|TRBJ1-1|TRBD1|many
TGTGCCAGCAGCTTAGTACAGGGGACTGAAGCTTTCTTT
CASSLVQGTEAFF
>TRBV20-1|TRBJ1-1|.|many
TGCAGTGCCGATTTGGGTAGGGTTGAAGCTTTCTTT
CSADLGRVEAFF
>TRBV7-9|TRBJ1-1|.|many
TGTGCCAGCAGCTTAGTTCCGGGAATCGCTGAAGCTTTCTTT
CASSLVPGIAEAFF
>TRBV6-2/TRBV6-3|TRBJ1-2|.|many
TGTGCCAGCAGTTACTCCACGGCTTCACACTATGGCTACACCTTC
CASSYSTASHYGYTF
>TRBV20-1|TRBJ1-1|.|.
TGCAGTGCTAGTCTGGGGACGAAGAAAGCTTTCTTT
CSASLGTKKAFF